These T cell receptor beta chains were read from a single sample in a study of T cell repertoires in cytomegalovirus infection. TCRdb fed the reads into MiXCR, producing one record per CDR3 protein. The sample lists a few hundred thousand distinct CDR3 sequences, about a sixth occurring once. The sample consisted of CD8+ T cells from PBMCs. The receptors shown here come from a human donor in good health (CMV status not recorded). Some clones in this sample may be carry-over from other donors' samples. The CDR3 runs from the conserved cysteine through the conserved F or W. The D gene is left open where the match is weak. Clone size is stated in some rows and not others, as once, few, many or a class when expanded.

- | many | TRBJ2-3 | TRBV7-2 | TGTGCCAGCAGCCAACTACTAGCAGTCAGGCCAGATACGCAGTATTTT | CASSQLLAVRPDTQYF
TRBD1 | many | TRBJ1-5 | TRBV28 | TGTGCCAGCAGTCCCACCCCCCTACAGGGGGCATATCAGCCCCAGCATTTT | CASSPTPLQGAYQPQHF
- | - | TRBJ1-3 | TRBV28 | TGTGCCAGCAGTTTATCCGTGTCCTCCTCTGGAAACACCATATATTTT | CASSLSVSSSGNTIYF
- | many | TRBJ2-7 | TRBV6-2/TRBV6-3 | TGTGCCAGCAGTACCGGACACGAGCAGTACTTC | CASSTGHEQYF
- | many | TRBJ2-6 | TRBV28 | TGTGCCAGCAGCCGTGGACCGGTCTCTGGGGCCAACGTCCTGACTTTC | CASSRGPVSGANVLTF
- | - | TRBJ1-2 | TRBV6-6 | TGTGCCAGCAGTGACGGGACGGACTATGGCTACACCTTC | CASSDGTDYGYTF
- | few | TRBJ1-6 | TRBV6-5 | TGTGCCAGCAGCCCCCTCACCCAAGGTGTAATTGGGCGGAATTCACCCCTCCACTTT | CASSPLTQGVIGRNSPLHF
TRBD1 | - | TRBJ1-2 | TRBV11-2 | TGTGCCAGCAGCTCCCGACAGGGCCTCCCATCTCCGGTCTATGGCTACACCTTC | CASSSRQGLPSPVYGYTF
TRBD1 | - | TRBJ2-7 | TRBV7-9 | TGTGCCAGCAGCTCCCATGGGACAGGGTCCTACGAGCAGTACTTC | CASSSHGTGSYEQYF
TRBD2 | few | TRBJ2-2 | TRBV15 | TGTGCCACCAGCAGAGATCCTCTAGCGGTTAGGAACACCGGGGAGCTGTTTTTT | CATSRDPLAVRNTGELFF
TRBD1 | few | TRBJ2-7 | TRBV2 | TGTGCCATAGCGACAGGGGTCTACGAGCAGTACTTC | CAIATGVYEQYF
- | many | TRBJ1-1 | TRBV6-4 | TGTGCCAGCAGTGACTCGGAAGGGACTGAAGCTTTCTTT | CASSDSEGTEAFF
- | many | TRBJ1-3 | TRBV7-9 | TGTGCCAGCACCCCCGGGGTTGGAAACACCATATATTTT | CASTPGVGNTIYF
TRBD1 | few | TRBJ2-5 | TRBV12-3/TRBV12-4 | TGTGCCAGCAGCCGACAGGGGGAAGAGACCCAGTACTTC | CASSRQGEETQYF
TRBD1 | many | TRBJ1-2 | TRBV28 | TGTGCCAGCAGTTATCGAGATCCCGGGACAGGTGACTCTAACTATGGCTACACCTTC | CASSYRDPGTGDSNYGYTF
TRBD1 | - | TRBJ2-7 | TRBV20-1 | TGCAGTGCAGGGGGCGGGTACGAGCAGTACTTC | CSAGGGYEQYF
- | many | TRBJ2-1 | TRBV5-6 | TGTGCCAGCAGCCAAGTGGGGTCGGGGCTGAATGAGCAGTTCTTC | CASSQVGSGLNEQFF
TRBD1 | few | TRBJ2-1 | TRBV12-3/TRBV12-4 | TGTGCCAGCAGTGACAGGGGGCCCTACAATGAGCAGTTCTTC | CASSDRGPYNEQFF
TRBD1 | - | TRBJ1-6 | TRBV15 | TGTGCCACCAGCAGAGATCGGACAGGGTGGGATTCACCCCTCCACTTT | CATSRDRTGWDSPLHF
- | many | TRBJ2-7 | TRBV7-2 | TGTGCCAGCAGCTTAACGAGAGAACTCATCCTAAGAGAGCAGTACTTC | CASSLTRELILREQYF
TRBD1 | - | TRBJ1-1 | TRBV29-1 | TGCAGCGTTGTAGGGACAGGGAAAGCTTTCTTT | CSVVGTGKAFF
- | - | TRBJ2-7 | TRBV27 | TGTGCCAGCAGTTTATCGGGGGTAGGGGTCTACGAGCAGTACTTC | CASSLSGVGVYEQYF
- | few | TRBJ1-1 | TRBV10-3 | TGTGCCATCAGTGAGTCTATCAGCTTTCCCGAAGCTTTCTTT | CAISESISFPEAFF
TRBD1 | many | TRBJ2-2 | TRBV4-3 | TGCGCCAGCAGCCCTCCGGGACAGGATACCGGGGAGCTGTTTTTT | CASSPPGQDTGELFF